This is a list of T cell receptor beta chains from one sample in a study of blood T cells in healthy people across ages. In TCRdb, the 5' RACE reads were re-called with MiXCR into one record per CDR3 protein. The data hold roughly 700,000 distinct CDR3 sequences, with 20% to 30% observed a single time. In addition, the sample was reused for a study of T cells of mothers and their children.

Sequencing was done on a sample of blood. All receptors derive from a boy aged 5-17 years in good health. The CDR3 runs from the conserved cysteine through the conserved F or W. A D gene is named only where the DNA matches it firmly. The listing skips clone size in some rows; elsewhere it reads once, few, many or a size class.

cdr3_aa: CSARETGFGNIQYF
cdr3_nt: TGCAGTGCCAGAGAGACGGGTTTCGGGAACATTCAGTACTTC
clone_size: -
j_call: TRBJ2-4
v_call: TRBV20-1
d_call: -

cdr3_aa: CASSFGGGKYETQYF
cdr3_nt: TGTGCCAGCAGCTTCGGCGGGGGGAAGTATGAGACCCAGTACTTC
clone_size: few
j_call: TRBJ2-5
v_call: TRBV7-2
d_call: TRBD2

cdr3_aa: CSSSAGGGGLETQYF
cdr3_nt: TGCAGCTCGTCCGCCGGAGGAGGGGGCCTGGAGACCCAGTACTTC
clone_size: -
j_call: TRBJ2-5
v_call: TRBV29-1
d_call: -

cdr3_aa: CASSRLADDNEQFF
cdr3_nt: TGTGCCAGCAGCAGACTAGCAGACGACAATGAGCAGTTCTTC
clone_size: -
j_call: TRBJ2-1
v_call: TRBV6-6
d_call: TRBD2

cdr3_aa: CASSLEARGGSPLHF
cdr3_nt: TGTGCCAGCAGCTTAGAGGCCAGGGGAGGCTCACCCCTCCACTTT
clone_size: -
j_call: TRBJ1-6
v_call: TRBV7-2
d_call: -

cdr3_aa: CASSPQTGAGETQYF
cdr3_nt: TGTGCCAGCAGTCCGCAGACTGGGGCTGGGGAGACCCAGTACTTC
clone_size: -
j_call: TRBJ2-5
v_call: TRBV27
d_call: -

cdr3_aa: CASSEVVRGTDTQYF
cdr3_nt: TGTGCCAGCAGTGAAGTCGTAAGAGGCACAGATACGCAGTATTTT
clone_size: few
j_call: TRBJ2-3
v_call: TRBV2
d_call: -

cdr3_aa: CASSPGQGLLGYTF
cdr3_nt: TGTGCCAGCAGCCCGGGACAGGGGCTTCTTGGCTACACCTTC
clone_size: -
j_call: TRBJ1-2
v_call: TRBV5-6
d_call: TRBD1

cdr3_aa: CASSPTGTGVTDTQYF
cdr3_nt: TGCGCCAGCAGCCCAACCGGGACAGGGGTAACAGATACGCAGTATTTT
clone_size: -
j_call: TRBJ2-3
v_call: TRBV4-1
d_call: TRBD1

cdr3_aa: CASSLAGVSEAFF
cdr3_nt: TGTGCCAGCAGCTTGGCCGGAGTCTCTGAAGCTTTCTTT
clone_size: -
j_call: TRBJ1-1
v_call: TRBV5-6
d_call: -

cdr3_aa: CASSLPGREGLEQYF
cdr3_nt: TGTGCCAGCAGCCTACCGGGTCGGGAGGGCCTCGAGCAGTACTTC
clone_size: few
j_call: TRBJ2-7
v_call: TRBV7-9
d_call: TRBD2

cdr3_aa: CASSAGGVNEQFF
cdr3_nt: TGTGCCAGCAGTGCCGGCGGAGTCAATGAGCAGTTCTTC
clone_size: few
j_call: TRBJ2-1
v_call: TRBV12-3/TRBV12-4
d_call: -

cdr3_aa: CASGDRNTDTQYF
cdr3_nt: TGTGCCAGTGGAGACAGAAACACAGATACGCAGTATTTT
clone_size: -
j_call: TRBJ2-3
v_call: TRBV27
d_call: -

cdr3_aa: CAISESIVRGNEQFF
cdr3_nt: TGTGCCATCAGTGAGTCGATAGTTAGGGGAAATGAGCAGTTCTTC
clone_size: few
j_call: TRBJ2-1
v_call: TRBV10-3
d_call: -

cdr3_aa: CASIRGITTEQYF
cdr3_nt: TGTGCCAGCATCCGTGGTATTACTACCGAGCAGTACTTC
clone_size: -
j_call: TRBJ2-7
v_call: TRBV6-1
d_call: -

cdr3_aa: CASSFGPSGRSNEQFF
cdr3_nt: TGTGCCAGCAGCTTCGGACCTAGCGGGAGATCGAATGAGCAGTTCTTC
clone_size: -
j_call: TRBJ2-1
v_call: TRBV11-3
d_call: TRBD2

cdr3_aa: CASSQDGTVYQETQYF
cdr3_nt: TGTGCCAGCAGCCAAGATGGGACAGTTTACCAAGAGACCCAGTACTTC
clone_size: -
j_call: TRBJ2-5
v_call: TRBV14
d_call: TRBD1

cdr3_aa: CASSDVGGGSNEQFF
cdr3_nt: TGCGCCAGCAGCGACGTTGGGGGAGGGTCGAATGAGCAGTTCTTC
clone_size: -
j_call: TRBJ2-1
v_call: TRBV5-1
d_call: TRBD2

cdr3_aa: CSARVPTGYEQYF
cdr3_nt: TGCAGTGCTAGAGTCCCGACGGGCTACGAGCAGTACTTC
clone_size: few
j_call: TRBJ2-7
v_call: TRBV20-1
d_call: -

cdr3_aa: CASRYYEDEQYF
cdr3_nt: TGTGCCAGCCGTTACTACGAGGACGAGCAGTACTTC
clone_size: -
j_call: TRBJ2-7
v_call: TRBV6-5
d_call: -

cdr3_aa: CASSLGGFSSYNEQFF
cdr3_nt: TGCGCCAGCAGCTTGGGAGGGTTTAGCTCCTACAATGAGCAGTTCTTC
clone_size: few
j_call: TRBJ2-1
v_call: TRBV5-1
d_call: -

cdr3_aa: CSARDRQAYEQYF
cdr3_nt: TGCAGTGCTAGAGATCGACAGGCGTACGAGCAGTACTTC
clone_size: -
j_call: TRBJ2-7
v_call: TRBV20-1
d_call: -

cdr3_aa: CASSLEGQTTDTQYF
cdr3_nt: TGCGCCAGCAGCTTGGAGGGCCAGACCACAGATACGCAGTATTTT
clone_size: -
j_call: TRBJ2-3
v_call: TRBV5-1
d_call: -

cdr3_aa: CSAQTLAGVTYEQYF
cdr3_nt: TGCAGTGCTCAAACCCTAGCGGGGGTTACCTACGAGCAGTACTTC
clone_size: -
j_call: TRBJ2-7
v_call: TRBV20-1
d_call: TRBD2

cdr3_aa: CSARELAGGPVKTQYF
cdr3_nt: TGCAGTGCTAGAGAGCTAGCGGGAGGGCCTGTGAAGACCCAGTACTTC
clone_size: -
j_call: TRBJ2-5
v_call: TRBV20-1
d_call: TRBD2

cdr3_aa: CASSIGSSFYNEQFF
cdr3_nt: TGTGCCAGCAGTATTGGGTCGAGCTTCTACAATGAGCAGTTCTTC
clone_size: -
j_call: TRBJ2-1
v_call: TRBV3-1
d_call: -

cdr3_aa: CASSPQGGAEAFF
cdr3_nt: TGTGCCAGCAGCCCTCAGGGGGGGGCTGAAGCTTTCTTT
clone_size: few
j_call: TRBJ1-1
v_call: TRBV7-8
d_call: TRBD1

cdr3_aa: CASSLLKGQGNTGELFF
cdr3_nt: TGTGCCAGCAGTTTATTGAAGGGACAGGGGAACACCGGGGAGCTGTTTTTT
clone_size: once
j_call: TRBJ2-2
v_call: TRBV28
d_call: TRBD1

cdr3_aa: CASSDSPGQGADEQFF
cdr3_nt: TGTGCCAGCAGTGATTCGCCGGGACAGGGGGCTGATGAGCAGTTCTTC
clone_size: few
j_call: TRBJ2-1
v_call: TRBV6-4
d_call: TRBD1

cdr3_aa: CASSTYYRIGVGTEAFF
cdr3_nt: TGTGCCAGCAGCACATACTACAGGATTGGGGTTGGCACTGAAGCTTTCTTT
clone_size: few
j_call: TRBJ1-1
v_call: TRBV7-2
d_call: -

cdr3_aa: CASSLIGGGETQYF
cdr3_nt: TGTGCCAGCAGTTTAATAGGGGGAGGAGAGACCCAGTACTTC
clone_size: many
j_call: TRBJ2-5
v_call: TRBV27
d_call: -

cdr3_aa: CASSDGTSGSGANVLTF
cdr3_nt: TGTGCCAGCAGTGACGGGACTAGCGGCTCTGGGGCCAACGTCCTGACTTTC
clone_size: few
j_call: TRBJ2-6
v_call: TRBV6-4
d_call: TRBD2

cdr3_aa: CASSTERRGNEQFF
cdr3_nt: TGCGCCAGCAGCACCGAACGTCGAGGGAATGAGCAGTTCTTC
clone_size: many
j_call: TRBJ2-1
v_call: TRBV5-1
d_call: -

cdr3_aa: CSVEKGETQYF
cdr3_nt: TGCAGCGTTGAAAAGGGCGAGACCCAGTACTTC
clone_size: -
j_call: TRBJ2-5
v_call: TRBV29-1
d_call: -

cdr3_aa: CSVEGGAQTTEAFF
cdr3_nt: TGCAGCGTTGAGGGGGGGGCGCAAACTACTGAAGCTTTCTTT
clone_size: -
j_call: TRBJ1-1
v_call: TRBV29-1
d_call: -

cdr3_aa: CSARDGTGLNTEAFF
cdr3_nt: TGCAGTGCTAGGGATGGGACAGGGCTGAACACTGAAGCTTTCTTT
clone_size: few
j_call: TRBJ1-1
v_call: TRBV20-1
d_call: TRBD1

cdr3_aa: CASSQVAAGPYNEQFF
cdr3_nt: TGCGCCAGCAGCCAAGTAGCGGCGGGACCGTACAATGAGCAGTTCTTC
clone_size: -
j_call: TRBJ2-1
v_call: TRBV4-1
d_call: -

cdr3_aa: CASRRSQIEKLFF
cdr3_nt: TGTGCCAGCAGACGAAGCCAAATTGAAAAACTGTTTTTT
clone_size: -
j_call: TRBJ1-4
v_call: TRBV27
d_call: -

cdr3_aa: CASSSPGTYVRGQYF
cdr3_nt: TGTGCCAGCAGTTCCCCCGGGACCTATGTACGCGGGCAGTACTTC
clone_size: -
j_call: TRBJ2-7
v_call: TRBV28
d_call: -

cdr3_aa: CASSRGAEQYF
cdr3_nt: TGCGCCAGCAGTAGAGGGGCCGAGCAGTACTTC
clone_size: -
j_call: TRBJ2-7
v_call: TRBV10-2
d_call: -

cdr3_aa: CASSPAPGPTDTQYF
cdr3_nt: TGTGCCAGCAGCCCTGCTCCAGGTCCGACAGATACGCAGTATTTT
clone_size: -
j_call: TRBJ2-3
v_call: TRBV7-9
d_call: -

cdr3_aa: CASSLGLDGQTQYF
cdr3_nt: TGTGCCAGCAGCCTCGGACTCGACGGTCAGACCCAGTACTTC
clone_size: -
j_call: TRBJ2-5
v_call: TRBV7-8
d_call: -

cdr3_aa: CASSLSLGQGSTDTQYF
cdr3_nt: TGTGCCAGCAGTTTATCCCTTGGACAGGGTAGCACAGATACGCAGTATTTT
clone_size: few
j_call: TRBJ2-3
v_call: TRBV28
d_call: TRBD1

cdr3_aa: CASSQVTRDEQYF
cdr3_nt: TGCGCCAGCAGCCAGGTAACGAGGGACGAGCAGTACTTC
clone_size: -
j_call: TRBJ2-7
v_call: TRBV4-3
d_call: -

cdr3_aa: CASSSRLQETQYF
cdr3_nt: TGTGCCAGCAGTTCGCGGCTCCAAGAGACCCAGTACTTC
clone_size: many
j_call: TRBJ2-5
v_call: TRBV28
d_call: -

cdr3_aa: CASSAKDIQNMNTEAFF
cdr3_nt: TGTGCCAGCAGCGCAAAGGACATCCAAAACATGAACACTGAAGCTTTCTTT
clone_size: -
j_call: TRBJ1-1
v_call: TRBV7-6
d_call: -

cdr3_aa: CSARDLRGGEKLFF
cdr3_nt: TGCAGTGCTAGAGATTTAAGGGGAGGGGAAAAACTGTTTTTT
clone_size: few
j_call: TRBJ1-4
v_call: TRBV20-1
d_call: -

cdr3_aa: CATSDSGSYYGYTF
cdr3_nt: TGTGCCACCAGTGATTCGGGCAGCTACTATGGCTACACCTTC
clone_size: -
j_call: TRBJ1-2
v_call: TRBV24-1
d_call: -

cdr3_aa: CSSSRGETQYF
cdr3_nt: TGCAGTTCCTCACGGGGAGAGACCCAGTACTTC
clone_size: -
j_call: TRBJ2-5
v_call: TRBV20-1
d_call: -

cdr3_aa: CASSQVGPPADTQYF
cdr3_nt: TGTGCCAGCAGCCAAGTAGGCCCGCCGGCAGATACGCAGTATTTT
clone_size: -
j_call: TRBJ2-3
v_call: TRBV3-1
d_call: -

cdr3_aa: CASSPTSQETQYF
cdr3_nt: TGTGCCAGCAGCCCGACTAGCCAAGAGACCCAGTACTTC
clone_size: many
j_call: TRBJ2-5
v_call: TRBV7-2
d_call: -

cdr3_aa: CASSLQGPYRNEQFF
cdr3_nt: TGCGCCAGCAGCTTACAGGGGCCCTACCGCAATGAGCAGTTCTTC
clone_size: once
j_call: TRBJ2-1
v_call: TRBV5-1
d_call: TRBD1

cdr3_aa: CSVRGLRPSDEQFF
cdr3_nt: TGCAGCGTCAGGGGATTACGGCCAAGCGATGAGCAGTTCTTC
clone_size: few
j_call: TRBJ2-1
v_call: TRBV29-1
d_call: -

cdr3_aa: CSVELRDRMYEQYF
cdr3_nt: TGCAGCGTTGAACTCCGGGACAGAATGTACGAGCAGTACTTC
clone_size: few
j_call: TRBJ2-7
v_call: TRBV29-1
d_call: TRBD1

cdr3_aa: CASSTDRARETQYF
cdr3_nt: TGTGCCAGTAGTACTGACAGGGCCAGGGAGACCCAGTACTTC
clone_size: -
j_call: TRBJ2-5
v_call: TRBV19
d_call: TRBD1